This T cell receptor beta chain was identified during a study of sequential checkpoint blockade in melanoma. TCRdb's table, derived via immunoSEQ multiplex PCR, lists solely in-frame clones and lacks some. This table has over 4,500 clones, roughly 55% appearing once. Between the trimmed V and J ends, which lost 0 bases and 9 bases, there was a span of 11 bases. The germline V gene has CDR1 MNHEY and CDR2 SVGAGI. CDR3 length: 14 amino acids. The treatment is: randomized to nivolumab then ipilimumab (arm A) or the reverse (arm B). The sample consisted of CD8+ T cells sorted from blood (inferred from file names), taken from a patient given nivolumab and ipilimumab in sequence. The sequence came from a human donor with melanoma. The V and J genes are TRBV6-5 and TRBJ2-2, with D tentatively TRBD1 (6 bases). In DNA, the CDR3 is TGTGCCAGCAGTTACTCTCTGGGGGCCTGGGAGCTGTTTTTT. Translation gives CASSYSLGAWELFF.